The 23 T cell receptor beta chains below come from one sample, sequenced in a study of T cell responses to AZD1222 COVID-19 vaccine. Here immunoSEQ multiplex PCR was the method, and the copy in TCRdb shows in-frame clones only, minus some. The sample shows 160,000 or so clones, about 89% of them seen only once. Material: peripheral blood, obtained on day 0 of AZD1222 vaccination. The receptors originated from an adult in good health.

This sequence joins TRBV4-1 and TRBJ2-4; TRBD2 aligns across 10 bases. The V gene's germline CDR1 is MGHRA and CDR2 YSYEKL. CDR3 size: 20 residues. The ends lost 2 bases at V and 0 bases at J; junction bases unmatched: 13. This CDR3 is CASSQPSSGRAHLAKNIQYF. The CDR3 nucleotides read TGCGCCAGCAGCCAACCCTCTAGCGGGAGAGCTCACTTAGCCAAAAACATTCAGTACTTC.

The chain links TRBV2 to TRBJ2-1; no definite D call. The CDR3 loop spans 15 amino acids. Trimming cost V 5 bases and J 4 bases, with 15 bases left between them. Germline CDR1 and CDR2: SNHLY and FYNNEI. This chain's CDR3 is CASSPAPNLYNEQFF. The CDR3 DNA sequence: TGTGCCAGCAGTCCCGCGCCCAATCTATACAATGAGCAGTTCTTC. Using reference TRBV2 and TRBJ2-1 for the parts outside the CDR3, the full variable domain is EPEVTQTPSHQVTQMGQEVILRCVPISNHLYFYWYRQILGQKVEFLVSFYNNEISEKSEIFDDQFSVERPDGSNFTLKIRSTKLEDSAMYFCASSPAPNLYNEQFFGPGTRLTVL.

Of note for this clone: Other DNA sequences in the same sample also yield this CDR3. The rearrangement uses TRBV6-5 and TRBJ1-1; TRBD1 agrees at 7 bases. V shed 0 bases and J 0 bases; nucleotides not matched to a gene: 1. In germline, CDR1 is MNHEY, CDR2 SVGAGI. The CDR3 has 15 amino acids. CDR3 region: CASSYSGQMNTEAFF. The CDR3 nucleotides are TGTGCCAGCAGTTACTCGGGACAGATGAACACTGAAGCTTTCTTT.

V is TRBV5-5 and J is TRBJ1-2, with 10 positions matching TRBD1. Germline assignment: CDR1 SGHKS and CDR2 YYEKEE (reference sequence). The V segment lost 4 bases and the J segment 4 bases; nucleotides outside the gene matches: 4. This CDR3 has 14 residues. For the CDR3, the DNA is TGTGCCAGCAGCGGCGGACAGGGGGGCTATGGCTACACCTTC. It yields the protein CASSGGQGGYGYTF.

The chain combines TRBV9 with TRBJ1-1; D possibly corresponds to TRBD1 (5 bases). The CDR3 has 15 residues. Germline V gene lookup returns CDR1 SGDLS and CDR2 YYNGEE. With 2 bases removed from V and 0 bases from J, the gap between germline ends came to 11 bases. The CDR3 DNA reads as TGTGCCAGCAGCGTCGGGGGGGAATTGAACACTGAAGCTTTCTTT. Translation: CASSVGGELNTEAFF.

The chain has TRBV7-2 and TRBJ1-2; 9 bases are a match to TRBD1. V lost 1 base and J lost 5; bases outside the gene matches: 5. This CDR3 contains 15 residues. The V gene's germline CDR1 is SGHTA and CDR2 FQGNSA. The CDR3 protein is CASSLDRGRDYGYTF. Written as DNA, the CDR3 is TGTGCCAGCAGCTTAGACAGGGGGCGCGATTATGGCTACACCTTC. The whole variable domain, filled in from reference TRBV7-2 and TRBJ1-2, reads GAGVSQSPSNKVTEKGKDVELRCDPISGHTALYWYRQSLGQGLEFLIYFQGNSAPDKSGLPSDRFSAERTGGSVSTLTIQRTQQEDSAVYLCASSLDRGRDYGYTFGSGTRLTVV.

J is TRBJ1-5 and V is TRBV6-5; 10 bases align to TRBD1. This CDR3 is 13 amino acids long. With V trimmed by 10 bases and J by 2 bases, 2 bases remained unmatched. Germline V gives CDR1 MNHEY, CDR2 SVGAGI. This chain's CDR3 is CATGTGGNQPQHF. In nucleotides, the CDR3 is TGTGCCACAGGGACAGGGGGCAATCAGCCCCAGCATTTT.

The rearrangement uses TRBV5-4 and TRBJ1-3; D might be TRBD1 (5 bases). The CDR3 loop spans 15 amino acids. In germline, CDR1 is SGHNT, CDR2 YYREEE (reference sequence). V lost 3 bases and J 2 bases, leaving 12 bases between the germline ends. The CDR3 here is CASSSGGTAGNTIYF. The CDR3, as DNA: TGTGCCAGCAGCTCTGGAGGGACCGCTGGAAACACCATATATTTT.

This chain uses TRBV29-1 with TRBJ1-1; 7 bases are shared with TRBD1. J lost 5 bases, V lost 7 bases, and 13 bases had no gene match. This CDR3 is built from 14 residues. The germline V gene has CDR1 SQVTM and CDR2 ANQGSEA. In nucleotides, the CDR3 is TGCAGCGCTGGATACCGGCAGGGGGGGACTGAAGCTTTCTTT. It translates to CSAGYRQGGTEAFF.

The rearrangement links TRBV5-6 to TRBJ1-4; D is undetermined. This CDR3 is 15 amino acids long. Germline assignment: CDR1 SGHDT and CDR2 YYEEEE. The V and J ends lost 1 base and 1 base respectively, with 8 bases between them. Here the CDR3 DNA reads TGTGCCAGCAGCTTGTGGCGGATAACTAATGAAAAACTGTTTTTT. Translating gives CASSLWRITNEKLFF.

CDR3 protein: CAIRQGVGTEAFF. The CDR3 nucleotides read TGTGCCATCAGACAGGGGGTGGGCACTGAAGCTTTCTTT. The chain couples TRBV10-3 to TRBJ1-1; TRBD1 matches 8 bases. This CDR3 is built from 13 residues. Germline CDR1 reads ENHRY; CDR2 reads SYGVKD. V lost 6 bases and J lost 4; bases outside the gene matches: 4.

This sequence joins TRBV7-2 and TRBJ1-1; D not certain. The ends were cut back, 5 bases at V and 11 bases at J, with 18 bases in the middle. Germline V CDR1 and CDR2: SGHTA, FQGNSA. The CDR3 contains 13 residues. This chain's CDR3 is CASSPRSAGSAFF. Here the CDR3 DNA reads TGTGCCAGCAGCCCCCGAAGTGCAGGTTCGGCTTTCTTT.

The chain couples TRBV29-1 to TRBJ2-5, with D unclear. Germline V gives CDR1 SQVTM, CDR2 ANQGSEA. The length of the CDR3 is 14 residues. The germline V and J ends were trimmed by 2 bases and 0 bases, with 10 bases remaining between them. CDR3 sequence: CSVELAQHQETQYF. In DNA form, the CDR3 reads TGCAGCGTTGAATTAGCCCAACACCAAGAGACCCAGTACTTC.

J is TRBJ2-2 and V is TRBV7-9; unclear D gene. V shed 4 bases and J shed 3 bases, with 12 bases lying between them. CDR1 is SEHNR and CDR2 is FQNEAQ in the germline V gene (reference sequence). The CDR3 consists of 15 residues. The CDR3 coding sequence is TGTGCCAGCAGCTCCGCCGTGACGGACACCGGGGAGCTGTTTTTT. As protein: CASSSAVTDTGELFF.

The chain is built from TRBV4-3 and TRBJ2-1, with 12 nucleotides matching TRBD2. The V gene end was trimmed by 0 bases and the J gene end by 6 bases; junction bases not matched to a gene: 3. CDR1 LGHNA and CDR2 YSLEER come from the germline V gene. The CDR3 consists of 16 residues. The CDR3 bases are TGCGCCAGCAGCCAAGATGTGACTAGCGGGGGCAATGAGCAGTTCTTC. It codes for CASSQDVTSGGNEQFF.

Only one count was recorded for this clone. V usage is TRBV5-1 and J usage is TRBJ1-1, with a weak D call TRBD1 (5 bases). The V gene's germline CDR1 is SGHRS and CDR2 YFSETQ. Trimming pared 0 bases from V and 1 base from J, leaving 10 bases between. The CDR3 is 15 amino acids. CDR3 residues: CASSLAGGENTEAFF. The DNA of the CDR3 is TGCGCCAGCAGCTTGGCCGGGGGAGAGAACACTGAAGCTTTCTTT.

The rearrangement joins TRBV7-8 to TRBJ2-7; 7 bases are shared with TRBD2. Germline V gene lookup returns CDR1 SGHVS and CDR2 FQNEAQ. The CDR3 totals 13 residues. Trimming removed 1 base from V and 6 bases from J; junction bases left unmatched: 3. As DNA, the CDR3 is TGTGCCAGCAGCTTAGGGGGACTAAGCGAGCAGTACTTC. This codes for CASSLGGLSEQYF.

The rearrangement links TRBV5-4 to TRBJ1-2, with D perhaps TRBD1 (6 bases). V was clipped by 3 bases and J by 4 bases, with 10 bases between them. CDR3 length: 13 amino acids. Germline V gene sequence: CDR1 SGHNT, CDR2 YYREEE (reference sequence). CDR3: CASSSQGTYGYTF. CDR3 bases: TGTGCCAGCAGCTCACAGGGTACCTATGGCTACACCTTC.

This CDR3 reads CASSLGGLNTEAFF. CDR3 nucleotides: TGTGCCAGCAGCTTAGGCGGTTTGAACACTGAAGCTTTCTTT. The rearrangement uses TRBV7-2 and TRBJ1-1; D uncertain. Trimming pared 1 base from V and 0 bases from J, leaving 6 bases between. The CDR3 runs 14 residues. Germline V gives CDR1 SGHTA, CDR2 FQGNSA.

The CDR3 region is CASSKDTGFSGNTIYF. The CDR3 DNA is TGTGCCAGCAGCAAAGATACAGGTTTCTCTGGAAACACCATATATTTT. V and J are TRBV9 and TRBJ1-3, with D perhaps matching TRBD1 (5 bases). The CDR3 length is 16 residues. From germline, CDR1 is SGDLS and CDR2 YYNGEE. V shed 4 bases and J shed 0 bases, with 14 bases lying between them.

The chain combines TRBV7-9 with TRBJ1-1; D remains unclear. CDR1 and CDR2 (germline): SEHNR, FQNEAQ (reference sequence). This CDR3 has 15 residues. Between the trimmed V and J ends, which lost 4 bases and 0 bases, there was a span of 12 bases. CDR3 protein: CASSSRSAMNTEAFF. The CDR3 DNA reads as TGTGCCAGCAGCTCCCGTTCGGCTATGAACACTGAAGCTTTCTTT. The full variable domain, with the rest looked up from reference TRBV7-9 and TRBJ1-1, is DTGVSQNPRHKITKRGQNVTFRCDPISEHNRLYWYRQTLGQGPEFLTYFQNEAQLEKSRLLSDRFSAERPKGSFSTLEIQRTEQGDSAMYLCASSSRSAMNTEAFFGQGTRLTVV.

This chain links TRBV6-5 with TRBJ1-4; D call uncertain. Germline V gene lookup returns CDR1 MNHEY and CDR2 SVGAGI. V lost 5 bases and J lost 2, with 12 bases in between. This CDR3 spans 15 amino acids. CDR3 bases: TGTGCCAGCAGTATCCAGGAGAGCACTAATGAAAAACTGTTTTTT. It codes for CASSIQESTNEKLFF.

The chain links TRBV11-1 to TRBJ1-1; D gene unclear. The V end lost 1 base, the J end lost 1 base, and 13 bases lay between the germline ends. The CDR3 covers 16 residues. Germline V gene lookup returns CDR1 SGHAT and CDR2 FQDESV (reference sequence). CDR3 loop: CASSLGRSIENTEAFF. Written as DNA, the CDR3 is TGTGCCAGCAGCTTAGGTCGTTCCATTGAGAACACTGAAGCTTTCTTT.